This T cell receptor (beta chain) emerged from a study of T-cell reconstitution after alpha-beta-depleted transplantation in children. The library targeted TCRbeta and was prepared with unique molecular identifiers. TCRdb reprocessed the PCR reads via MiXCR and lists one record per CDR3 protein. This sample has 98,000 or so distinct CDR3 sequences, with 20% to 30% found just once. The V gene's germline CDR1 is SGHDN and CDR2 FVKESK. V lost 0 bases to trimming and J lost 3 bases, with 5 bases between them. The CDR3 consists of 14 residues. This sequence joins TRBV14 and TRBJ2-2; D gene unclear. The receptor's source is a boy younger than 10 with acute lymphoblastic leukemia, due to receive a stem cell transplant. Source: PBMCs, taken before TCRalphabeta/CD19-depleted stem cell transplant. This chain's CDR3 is CASSQDPDTGELFF. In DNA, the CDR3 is TGTGCCAGCAGCCAAGACCCAGACACCGGGGAGCTGTTTTTT.